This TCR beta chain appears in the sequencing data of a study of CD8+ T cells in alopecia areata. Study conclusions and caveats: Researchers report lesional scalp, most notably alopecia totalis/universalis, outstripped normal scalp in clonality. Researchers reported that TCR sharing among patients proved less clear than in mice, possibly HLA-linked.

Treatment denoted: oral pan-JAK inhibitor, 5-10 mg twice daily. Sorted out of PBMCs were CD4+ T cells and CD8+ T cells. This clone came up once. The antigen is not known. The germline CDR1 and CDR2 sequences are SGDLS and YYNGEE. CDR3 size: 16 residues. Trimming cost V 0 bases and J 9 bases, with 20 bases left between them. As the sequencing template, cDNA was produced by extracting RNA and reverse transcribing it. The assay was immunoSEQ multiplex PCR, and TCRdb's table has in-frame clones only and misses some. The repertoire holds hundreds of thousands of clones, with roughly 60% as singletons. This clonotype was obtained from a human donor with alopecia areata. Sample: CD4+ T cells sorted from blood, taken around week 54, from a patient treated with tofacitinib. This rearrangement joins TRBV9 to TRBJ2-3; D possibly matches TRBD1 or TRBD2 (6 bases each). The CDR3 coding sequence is TGTGCCAGCAGCGTAGCTAGCGAATGGAGTACAGGGACGCAGTATTTT. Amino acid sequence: CASSVASEWSTGTQYF.